One and the same sample provided the 30 T cell receptor beta chains below, sequenced in a study of T cells after yellow fever vaccination. TCRdb reprocessed the 5' RACE reads with MiXCR, giving one entry per CDR3 protein. The sample lists hundreds of thousands of distinct CDR3 sequences, around 12% occurring once. The specimen was CD4+ T cells sorted from PBMCs, collected 15 days after the yellow fever booster vaccination. The receptor set was obtained from a man aged 18 to 29 who received the YFV17D yellow fever vaccine.

The V and J genes are TRBV27 and TRBJ1-1; TRBD1 is a possible D gene (5 bases). In germline, CDR1 is MNHEY, CDR2 SMNVEV (reference sequence). The CDR3 is 13 amino acids. With 3 bases removed from V and 7 bases from J, the gap between germline ends came to 12 bases. CDR3 sequence (DNA): TGTGCCAGCAGTTTGAAGGTTAGGGGTGAAGCTTTCTTT. Translated: CASSLKVRGEAFF.

This clonotype was counted a few times. V and J are TRBV15 and TRBJ2-5; D unclear. Germline V gives CDR1 LNHNV, CDR2 YYDKDF (reference sequence). The CDR3 runs 14 residues. Trimming took 0 bases from V and 3 from J, leaving 8 bases between them. This CDR3 is CATSRDLGKETQYF. The CDR3 DNA sequence: TGTGCCACCAGCAGAGATTTGGGGAAAGAGACCCAGTACTTC.

This clonotype was seen a few times. The chain employs TRBV2 and TRBJ2-7; 8 bases align to TRBD1. The CDR3 covers 12 residues. J was trimmed by 6 bases and V by 7 bases; bases with no gene match: 5. CDR1 and CDR2 (germline): SNHLY, FYNNEI. Written as DNA, the CDR3 is TGTGCCAGCACAGAACAGGGGGGCGAGCAGTACTTC. It is translated as CASTEQGGEQYF. Complete variable domain (other parts from reference TRBV2 and TRBJ2-7): EPEVTQTPSHQVTQMGQEVILRCVPISNHLYFYWYRQILGQKVEFLVSFYNNEISEKSEIFDDQFSVERPDGSNFTLKIRSTKLEDSAMYFCASTEQGGEQYFGPGTRLTVT.

This clonotype has just a few counts. The chain has TRBV7-9 and TRBJ1-2, with D perhaps TRBD1 (6 bases). This CDR3 region has 16 residues. Germline assignment: CDR1 SEHNR and CDR2 FQNEAQ (reference sequence). V was clipped by 1 base and J by 0 bases, with 12 bases between them. DNA for the CDR3: TGTGCCAGCAGCTTAGGGGGGGCCACAGCTAACTATGGCTACACCTTC. Its protein is CASSLGGATANYGYTF.

This chain uses TRBV5-5 with TRBJ1-3, with D uncertain. In germline, CDR1 is SGHKS, CDR2 YYEKEE (reference sequence). Trimming removed 2 bases from V and 1 base from J, with 10 bases in between. The CDR3 extends over 15 amino acids. The CDR3 here is CASSFQAVSGNTIYF. CDR3 DNA sequence: TGTGCCAGCAGCTTTCAGGCCGTTTCTGGAAACACCATATATTTT.

V usage is TRBV7-2 and J usage is TRBJ1-2; tentative D call: TRBD1 (5 bases). Trimming pared 7 bases from V and 4 bases from J, leaving 16 bases between. From germline, CDR1 is SGHTA and CDR2 FQGNSA. The CDR3 length is 14 residues. CDR3 sequence reads: CASTPGRVSYGYTF. CDR3 in DNA: TGTGCCAGCACCCCAGGGAGGGTCAGCTATGGCTACACCTTC.

This clonotype was detected many times. The chain is built from TRBV4-3 and TRBJ1-5; D might be TRBD1 (6 bases). The CDR3 is 15 residues long. Trimming cost V 3 bases and J 0 bases, with 9 bases left between them. Germline assignment: CDR1 LGHNA and CDR2 YSLEER. In DNA, the CDR3 is TGCGCCAGCAGCCAGGGACACCTTAGCAATCAGCCCCAGCATTTT. Protein sequence: CASSQGHLSNQPQHF.

This clonotype has more than one count but fewer than ten. Here the CDR3 reads CASSSYRFSNEKLFF. Written as DNA, the CDR3 is TGTGCCAGCAGTTCCTACCGCTTTTCAAATGAAAAACTGTTTTTT. The chain uses TRBV27 and TRBJ1-4; D gene unclear. Germline V gene lookup returns CDR1 MNHEY and CDR2 SMNVEV (reference sequence). Trimming shortened V by 4 bases and J by 5 bases, and 14 bases separated the two germline ends. CDR3 length equals 15 residues.

The chain links TRBV20-1 to TRBJ1-5; 7 nucleotides match TRBD1. V lost 5 bases and J lost 6; bases outside the gene matches: 7. The CDR3 has 13 residues. Germline V gene sequence: CDR1 DFQATT, CDR2 SNEGSKA (reference sequence). For the CDR3, the DNA is TGCAGTGCTGCGAGGGGGCTAGTTCAGCCCCAGCATTTT. It yields the protein CSAARGLVQPQHF.

This chain connects TRBV20-1 to TRBJ1-5, with a weak D call TRBD1 (6 bases). Germline assignment: CDR1 DFQATT and CDR2 SNEGSKA (reference sequence). Trimming took 2 bases from V and 6 from J, leaving 11 bases between them. There are 13 residues in the CDR3. The CDR3: CSARQGFGQPQHF. The CDR3 DNA reads as TGCAGTGCTAGACAGGGGTTCGGTCAGCCCCAGCATTTT.

This clonotype has just a few counts. V is TRBV7-9 and J is TRBJ2-1, with D tentatively TRBD2 (5 bases). This CDR3 is built from 15 residues. Germline loops: CDR1 SEHNR, CDR2 FQNEAQ (reference sequence). Trimming took off 2 bases at V and 0 bases at J, with 8 bases between the two ends. The CDR3 reads CASSLRGISYNEQFF. In DNA, the CDR3 is TGTGCCAGCAGCTTAAGAGGGATCTCCTACAATGAGCAGTTCTTC.

V is TRBV5-8 and J is TRBJ1-6; D perhaps matches TRBD1 (5 bases). Per the germline V gene, CDR1 is SGHTS and CDR2 is YDEGEE. This CDR3 is 15 amino acids long. Trimming took off 4 bases at V and 7 bases at J, with 15 bases between the two ends. DNA for the CDR3: TGTGCCAGCAGCCTCCGGCAGGGCGGGAATTCACCCCTCCACTTT. This sequence encodes CASSLRQGGNSPLHF.

The table lists this clonotype with a few counts. The J gene is TRBJ1-2, the V gene TRBV7-2; the match to TRBD1 covers 12 bases. The CDR3 covers 14 residues. The germline V gene has CDR1 SGHTA and CDR2 FQGNSA. Trimming at V came to 3 bases and at J to 8 bases, leaving 4 bases not matched to a gene. The CDR3 DNA reads TGTGCCAGCAGCTTGGGACAGGGGGCGAGGGGCTACACCTTC. This translates into CASSLGQGARGYTF. Looking up the rest from reference TRBV7-2 and TRBJ1-2 gives the full variable domain: GAGVSQSPSNKVTEKGKDVELRCDPISGHTALYWYRQSLGQGLEFLIYFQGNSAPDKSGLPSDRFSAERTGGSVSTLTIQRTQQEDSAVYLCASSLGQGARGYTFGSGTRLTVV.

The chain recombines TRBV10-3 with TRBJ1-1; 8 bases agree with TRBD1. The CDR3 sequence is 15 residues long. The junction had 7 bases not matched to a gene; V was cut back by 7 bases and J by 0 bases. Germline assignment: CDR1 ENHRY and CDR2 SYGVKD. In DNA form, the CDR3 reads TGTGCCATCAACAGGGCGGGACAGGTGAACACTGAAGCTTTCTTT. Its protein is CAINRAGQVNTEAFF.

Of note for this clonotype: The junction and the germline gene differ at one end; a read error may be behind it. The CDR3: CASSLERASSRF. DNA of the CDR3: TGTGCCAGCAGCTTAGAGAGGGCTAGCAGTCGTTTC. The chain joins TRBV7-2 to TRBJ2-1, with D maybe TRBD2 (5 bases). The CDR3 has 12 amino acids. CDR1 is SGHTA, CDR2 FQGNSA, per germline.

This chain links TRBV25-1 with TRBJ2-2, with D unclear. Germline V gene lookup returns CDR1 MGHDK and CDR2 SYGVNS. The CDR3 covers 15 residues. The V and J ends lost 1 base and 6 bases respectively, with 12 bases between them. The DNA for the CDR3 is TGTGCCAGCAGTGAATCTGTCCGCGTGGCCGGGGAGCTGTTTTTT. Translation gives CASSESVRVAGELFF.

This clonotype has just a few counts. This chain connects TRBV7-2 to TRBJ1-2, with a tentative D call TRBD1 (6 bases). CDR1 is SGHTA, CDR2 FQGNSA, per germline. The CDR3 runs 14 residues. V lost 3 bases to trimming and J lost 7 bases, with 15 bases between them. CDR3 nucleotide sequence: TGTGCCAGCAGCTTCGGCGGGGGCTCCGGTGGCTACACCTTC. Protein product: CASSFGGGSGGYTF.

The V call is TRBV6-5, the J call TRBJ1-6; D unresolved. This CDR3 region has 15 residues. V was shortened by 5 bases and J by 0 bases, with 8 bases between the two germline ends. Germline V gene sequence: CDR1 MNHEY, CDR2 SVGAGI. CDR3 loop: CASSHSSSYNSPLHF. In nucleotides, the CDR3 is TGTGCCAGCAGTCACAGTAGCTCCTATAATTCACCCCTCCACTTT.

This chain joins TRBV7-2 and TRBJ1-6, with a tentative D call TRBD1 (5 bases). V lost 11 bases to trimming and J lost 3 bases, with 8 bases between them. This CDR3 has 12 amino acids. Germline values: CDR1 SGHTA, CDR2 FQGNSA. CDR3 residues: CAAGGYNSPLHF. DNA for the CDR3: TGTGCCGCGGGGGGCTATAATTCACCCCTCCACTTT.

The rearrangement uses TRBV28 and TRBJ2-5; 12 positions agree with TRBD2. V was clipped by 7 bases and J by 1 base; unmatched bases: 4. The CDR3 loop spans 15 amino acids. Germline CDR1 is MDHEN and CDR2 is SYDVKM. The CDR3 protein is CASNGLAGFQETQYF. CDR3 coding DNA: TGTGCCAGCAACGGACTAGCGGGGTTCCAAGAGACCCAGTACTTC.

This chain joins TRBV6-5 and TRBJ2-5, with D possibly being TRBD1 (6 bases). The germline V gene encodes CDR1 MNHEY and CDR2 SVGAGI. The V end was cut by 5 bases, the J end by 3 bases, with 10 bases between. The CDR3 has 13 residues. CDR3 DNA: TGTGCCAGCAGTGCCCCAGGGGAAGAGACCCAGTACTTC. This gives the protein CASSAPGEETQYF.

A few counts support this clonotype. The gene calls are TRBV18 and TRBJ2-7; D possibly matches TRBD1 or TRBD2 (7 bases each). The length of the CDR3 is 16 residues. Germline CDR1 reads KGHSH; CDR2 reads LQKENI. Trimming removed 3 bases at V and 5 bases at J, with 20 bases between. CDR3 residues: CASSPQGGGSIDEQYF. The DNA for the CDR3 is TGTGCCAGCTCACCGCAGGGAGGGGGCTCCATCGACGAGCAGTACTTC.

The genes are TRBV6-1 and TRBJ1-1; no reliable D call. V lost 6 bases to trimming and J lost 5 bases, with 4 bases between them. The CDR3 has 10 residues. Germline assignment: CDR1 MNHNS and CDR2 SASEGT. The CDR3 sequence is CASRWTEAFF. The CDR3 DNA sequence: TGTGCCAGCAGGTGGACTGAAGCTTTCTTT.

The chain is built from TRBV3-1 and TRBJ2-7; D is uncertain. The CDR3 extends over 13 amino acids. Germline V gene sequence: CDR1 LGHDT, CDR2 YNNKEL (reference sequence). V dropped 0 bases and J dropped 5 bases, with 8 bases sitting between them. The CDR3: CASSQDRADEQYV. The CDR3 DNA reads as TGTGCCAGCAGCCAAGATCGGGCCGACGAGCAGTACGTC.

This clonotype was observed a handful of times. This may be a read error, as it is one base from a much larger clone. The genes are TRBV5-1 and TRBJ1-5; D is unresolved. Trimming shortened V by 0 bases and J by 1 base, and 2 bases separated the two germline ends. The CDR3 has 13 amino acids. Looked up from germline, CDR1 is SGHRS and CDR2 is YFSETQ. The DNA for the CDR3 is TGCGCCAGCAGCTTGGCCAGCAATCAGCCCCAGCATTTT. As protein: CASSLASNQPQHF. Supplemented by reference TRBV5-1 and TRBJ1-5, the full variable domain reads KAGVTQTPRYLIKTRGQQVTLSCSPISGHRSVSWYQQTPGQGLQFLFEYFSETQRNKGNFPGRFSGRQFSNSRSEMNVSTLELGDSALYLCASSLASNQPQHFGDGTRLSIL.

In this sample, this clonotype turned up a few times. The chain uses TRBV25-1 and TRBJ2-3, with D perhaps TRBD1 (6 bases). CDR3 length equals 16 residues. Trimming left V 1 base short and J 2 bases short, with 13 bases between. The V gene's germline CDR1 is MGHDK and CDR2 SYGVNS. The CDR3 protein is CASSEWVGGTTDTQYF. CDR3 bases: TGTGCCAGCAGTGAATGGGTAGGGGGTACCACAGATACGCAGTATTTT.

This clonotype was detected ten times or more. The chain recombines TRBV24-1 with TRBJ2-1, with D possibly matching TRBD2 (5 bases). The CDR3 extends over 12 amino acids. V was cut by 8 bases and J by 7 bases, with 11 bases left in between. The germline CDR1 and CDR2 sequences are KGHDR and SFDVKD. The CDR3: CATIGEANEQFF. Here the CDR3 DNA reads TGTGCCACCATCGGGGAAGCGAATGAGCAGTTCTTC.

V gene TRBV5-5 combines with J gene TRBJ2-5; 9 bases agree with TRBD2. The CDR3 spans 15 residues. CDR1 is SGHKS and CDR2 is YYEKEE in the germline V gene (reference sequence). V dropped 5 bases and J dropped 3; count of bases not matched to a gene: 8. CDR3 bases: TGTGCCAGCAGGGTTGGTAGCGGGGGAAAAGAGACCCAGTACTTC. This codes for CASRVGSGGKETQYF.

This clonotype was counted a few times. The chain has TRBV12-3 or TRBV12-4 and TRBJ2-1, with 14 bases that match TRBD2. The V segment lost 4 bases and the J segment 3 bases; nucleotides outside the gene matches: 8. The CDR3 covers 18 residues. The CDR3 DNA reads TGTGCCAGCAGTTCCTCGACTAGCGGGGGGGCACTCTACAATGAGCAGTTCTTC. As protein: CASSSSTSGGALYNEQFF.

The table lists this clonotype with a few counts. The chain couples TRBV7-2 to TRBJ1-1; possibly TRBD1 for D (5 bases). Germline lookup yields CDR1 SGHTA and CDR2 FQGNSA. Trimming took off 3 bases at V and 5 bases at J, with 7 bases between the two ends. The CDR3 spans 12 residues. CDR3 in DNA: TGTGCCAGCAGCTTCAGGGAAACTGAAGCTTTCTTT. Encoded protein: CASSFRETEAFF.